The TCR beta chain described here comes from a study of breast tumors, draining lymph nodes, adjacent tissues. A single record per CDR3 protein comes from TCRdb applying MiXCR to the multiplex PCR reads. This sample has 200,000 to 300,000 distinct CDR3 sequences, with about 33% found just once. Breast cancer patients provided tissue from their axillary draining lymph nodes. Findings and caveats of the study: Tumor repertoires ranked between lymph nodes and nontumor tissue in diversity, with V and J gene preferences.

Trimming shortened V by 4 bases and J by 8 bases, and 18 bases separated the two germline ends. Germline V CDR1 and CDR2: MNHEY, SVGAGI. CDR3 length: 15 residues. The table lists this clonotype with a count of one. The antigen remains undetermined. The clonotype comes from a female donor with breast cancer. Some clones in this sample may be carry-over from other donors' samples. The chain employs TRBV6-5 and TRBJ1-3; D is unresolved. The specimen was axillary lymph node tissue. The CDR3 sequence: CASSFGVGNGYTIYF. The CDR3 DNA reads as TGTGCCAGCAGTTTCGGGGTCGGTAATGGCTACACCATATATTTT.